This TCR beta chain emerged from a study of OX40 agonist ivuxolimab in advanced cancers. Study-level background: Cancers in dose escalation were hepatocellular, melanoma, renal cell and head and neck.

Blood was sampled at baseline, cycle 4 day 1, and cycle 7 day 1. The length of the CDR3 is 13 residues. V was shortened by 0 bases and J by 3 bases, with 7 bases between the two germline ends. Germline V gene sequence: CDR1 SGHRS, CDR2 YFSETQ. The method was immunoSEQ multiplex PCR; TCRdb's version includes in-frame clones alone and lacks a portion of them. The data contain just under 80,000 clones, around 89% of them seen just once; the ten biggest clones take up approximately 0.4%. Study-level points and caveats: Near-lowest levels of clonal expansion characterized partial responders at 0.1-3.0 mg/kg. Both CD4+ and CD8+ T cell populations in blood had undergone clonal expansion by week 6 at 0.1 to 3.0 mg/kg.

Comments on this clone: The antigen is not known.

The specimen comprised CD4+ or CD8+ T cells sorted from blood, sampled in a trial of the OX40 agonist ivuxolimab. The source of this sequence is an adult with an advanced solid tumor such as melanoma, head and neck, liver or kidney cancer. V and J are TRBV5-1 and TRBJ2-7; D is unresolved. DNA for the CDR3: TGCGCCAGCAGCTTGGGGGCGGTCTACGAGCAGTACTTC. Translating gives CASSLGAVYEQYF.